Sequencing of this T cell receptor beta chain was carried out in a study of vaccination and CD4 T cells after COVID-19. About the study: The convalescent population consisted of six males and four females, two of whom were of Hispanic ethnicity. Stimulation of cells relied on overlapping spike peptides derived from SARS-CoV-2, HCoV-NL63, HCoV-OC43 and HCoV-229E.

Stated treatment: roughly 10-day PBMC culture with coronavirus spike peptide pools or control peptides (ViraFEST assay). The CDR3 covers 15 residues. V trimming: 0 bases; J trimming: 15 bases; junction bases outside the gene matches: 16. Looked up from germline, CDR1 is DFQATT and CDR2 is SNEGSKA (reference sequence). Note on this clonotype: What it binds is not known.

Sequencing of cultured CD4+ T cell DNA used the Oncomine TCR Beta short-read assay. TCRdb re-derived calls from the PCR reads in MiXCR, one entry per CDR3 protein. Here the sample spans some 15,000 distinct CDR3 sequences, around 69% being singletons. V gene TRBV20-1 combines with J gene TRBJ2-1; 8 positions agree with TRBD2. The sequence derives from a human donor who had recovered from COVID-19. Sample: CD4+ T cells from blood, cultured in vitro. The CDR3 sequence is CSARDRGSGALTWFF. CDR3 sequence (DNA): TGCAGTGCTAGAGACCGGGGTAGCGGGGCCCTCACTTGGTTCTTC.